This is a list of T cell receptor beta chains from one sample in a study of PD-1 blockade in classical Hodgkin lymphoma. The repertoire was sequenced with immunoSEQ multiplex PCR; TCRdb's copy has only in-frame clones and lacks some. The table has around 60,000 clones, about 89% seen once. The sequences come from peripheral blood mononuclear cells (PBMCs), collected before the fourth cycle of nivolumab. These receptors all come from a human donor with classical Hodgkin lymphoma. Both conserved end residues are part of each CDR3. Fields, in order: clone size, V gene, D gene, J gene, CDR3 DNA, CDR3 protein. The D gene is left open where the match is weak. The listing skips clone size in some rows; elsewhere it reads once, few, many or a size class.

abundance: .; v_gene: TRBV5-3; d_gene: .; j_gene: TRBJ2-2; CDR3nt: TGTGCCAGAGGCCCACCTATATTGAACACCGGGGAGCTGTTTTTT; CDR3aa: CARGPPILNTGELFF
abundance: .; v_gene: TRBV19; d_gene: TRBD1; j_gene: TRBJ2-1; CDR3nt: TGTGCCAGTAGCGGGACAGGCTCCTACAATGAGCAGTTCTTC; CDR3aa: CASSGTGSYNEQFF
abundance: .; v_gene: TRBV5-1; d_gene: .; j_gene: TRBJ1-1; CDR3nt: TGCGCCAGCAGCTTGGCTCGGGACATATTCGATCGTGCTTTCTTT; CDR3aa: CASSLARDIFDRAFF
abundance: once; v_gene: TRBV5-6; d_gene: .; j_gene: TRBJ1-2; CDR3nt: TGTGCCAGCAGCGCAGGGCTTGGCATCTCTGGCTACACCTTC; CDR3aa: CASSAGLGISGYTF
abundance: .; v_gene: TRBV5-8; d_gene: .; j_gene: TRBJ1-4; CDR3nt: TGTGCCAGCAGCTCATTGGTTAGTCTGGGGCCCGGTGATGAAAAACTGTTTTTT; CDR3aa: CASSSLVSLGPGDEKLFF
abundance: few; v_gene: TRBV10-1; d_gene: .; j_gene: TRBJ2-7; CDR3nt: TGCGCCAGCAGTGAGAGCCTAGGGTCCTACGAGCAGTACTTC; CDR3aa: CASSESLGSYEQYF
abundance: .; v_gene: TRBV7-7; d_gene: .; j_gene: TRBJ2-2; CDR3nt: TGTGCTAGCAGCTTAATTGCCACCGGGGAGCTGTTTTTT; CDR3aa: CASSLIATGELFF
abundance: .; v_gene: TRBV7-2; d_gene: .; j_gene: TRBJ1-3; CDR3nt: TGTGCCAGCAGCTTGCGGGGTTCTGGAAACACCATATATTTT; CDR3aa: CASSLRGSGNTIYF
abundance: .; v_gene: TRBV18; d_gene: .; j_gene: TRBJ1-1; CDR3nt: TGTGCCAGCTCACCCAACCCGTCCACGGAGGCTTTCTTT; CDR3aa: CASSPNPSTEAFF
abundance: .; v_gene: TRBV7-9; d_gene: TRBD1; j_gene: TRBJ1-2; CDR3nt: TGTGCCAGCAGCTCGGCAGGGGGGCACTATGGCTACACCTTC; CDR3aa: CASSSAGGHYGYTF
abundance: .; v_gene: TRBV10-3; d_gene: .; j_gene: TRBJ2-5; CDR3nt: TGTGCCATCAGTGATCAAGGACGTGCGCAAGAGACCCAGTACTTC; CDR3aa: CAISDQGRAQETQYF
abundance: .; v_gene: TRBV6-5; d_gene: .; j_gene: TRBJ2-5; CDR3nt: TGTGCCAGCAGCCCAGGGGCTAAGGGGCCGTCGCCGTACTTC; CDR3aa: CASSPGAKGPSPYF
abundance: .; v_gene: TRBV7-8; d_gene: TRBD2; j_gene: TRBJ2-7; CDR3nt: TGTGCCAGCAGCCCGGGGACTAGCGGGGGTTACGAGCAGTACTTC; CDR3aa: CASSPGTSGGYEQYF
abundance: .; v_gene: TRBV30; d_gene: .; j_gene: TRBJ1-2; CDR3nt: TGTGCCTGGAGGTCGACGGGTCTGAGGGATGGCTACACCTTC; CDR3aa: CAWRSTGLRDGYTF
abundance: .; v_gene: TRBV7-8; d_gene: TRBD2; j_gene: TRBJ2-1; CDR3nt: TGTGCCAGCAGCTTAAGCGGGGGGCCAAACAATGAGCAGTTCTTC; CDR3aa: CASSLSGGPNNEQFF
abundance: .; v_gene: TRBV10-3; d_gene: .; j_gene: TRBJ1-3; CDR3nt: TGTGCCATCAGTTTGGAGGTTGGGGGTTCATCTGGAAACACCATATATTTT; CDR3aa: CAISLEVGGSSGNTIYF
abundance: .; v_gene: TRBV6-1; d_gene: TRBD2; j_gene: TRBJ2-1; CDR3nt: TGTGCCAGCAGTGTGGGGGGGTTGAATGAGCAGTTCTTC; CDR3aa: CASSVGGLNEQFF
abundance: .; v_gene: TRBV7-9; d_gene: .; j_gene: TRBJ1-2; CDR3nt: TGTGCCAGCAGCTTGGCGTCGAGACCCTATGGCTACACCTTC; CDR3aa: CASSLASRPYGYTF
abundance: .; v_gene: TRBV6-4; d_gene: TRBD2; j_gene: TRBJ2-3; CDR3nt: TGTGCCAGCAGTGAACTAGCGTGGACAGATACGCAGTATTTT; CDR3aa: CASSELAWTDTQYF
abundance: .; v_gene: TRBV6-5; d_gene: .; j_gene: TRBJ1-6; CDR3nt: TGTGCCAGCAGTTACGGGGTGGGCCCCCTCCACTTT; CDR3aa: CASSYGVGPLHF
abundance: .; v_gene: TRBV9; d_gene: TRBD1; j_gene: TRBJ2-3; CDR3nt: TGTGCCAGCAGCGCCCGGACAGGCGAGCTTTTGGATACGCAGTATTTT; CDR3aa: CASSARTGELLDTQYF
abundance: .; v_gene: TRBV7-6; d_gene: .; j_gene: TRBJ2-7; CDR3nt: TGTGCCAGCAGCTTAGTGCCGGTTGGGACGACAGGCAGTACCTACGAGCAGTACTTC; CDR3aa: CASSLVPVGTTGSTYEQYF